This entry lists 29 T cell receptor beta chains sequenced from one sample in a study of blood T cell repertoires in COVID-19. Clones were read by immunoSEQ multiplex PCR, and TCRdb kept only the in-frame ones, dropping some. The profile covers under 450,000 clones, with around 91% appearing a single time and roughly 1.6% taken by the ten largest. The source material was peripheral blood. The receptors come from a woman aged 40 to 50 with COVID-19, enrolled during active disease.

V is TRBV19 and J is TRBJ1-5; D unclear. CDR3 length: 14 amino acids. Looked up from germline, CDR1 is LNHDA and CDR2 is SQIVND (reference sequence). V gave up 6 bases and J gave up 2 bases, with 11 bases separating them. The CDR3: CASSTTPRNQPQHF. In DNA form, the CDR3 reads TGTGCCAGTAGCACTACCCCCCGCAATCAGCCCCAGCATTTT.

This chain connects TRBV6-6 to TRBJ1-2; a weak D match, TRBD1 (5 bases). The CDR3 covers 13 residues. The germline V gene encodes CDR1 MNHNY and CDR2 SVGAGI (reference sequence). The V end lost 2 bases, the J end lost 8 bases, and 12 bases lay between the germline ends. CDR3 DNA: TGTGCCAGCAGTTACCAGGGACTAGAAGGCTACACCTTC. Encoded protein: CASSYQGLEGYTF.

The gene calls are TRBV27 and TRBJ1-6; the match to TRBD1 covers 8 bases. The CDR3 runs to 14 residues. Germline CDR1 and CDR2: MNHEY and SMNVEV (reference sequence). V trimming: 8 bases; J trimming: 11 bases; junction bases outside the gene matches: 11. The CDR3 spells CASCEGTGGTPLHF. Here the CDR3 DNA reads TGTGCCAGCTGCGAGGGGACAGGCGGCACACCCCTCCACTTT.

As concerns this clone: This CDR3 is also generated by other DNA sequences in the sample. This chain joins TRBV6-5 and TRBJ1-5, with TRBD1 as a possible D gene (6 bases). Germline CDR1 reads MNHEY; CDR2 reads SVGAGI. Trimming took 6 bases from V and 4 from J, leaving 10 bases between them. This CDR3 is built from 13 residues. Written as DNA, the CDR3 is TGTGCCAGCAGCGGACAGCAAAATCAGCCCCAGCATTTT. This encodes CASSGQQNQPQHF.

The chain recombines TRBV2 with TRBJ1-3; D possibly corresponds to TRBD1 (6 bases). The CDR3 has 13 amino acids. V dropped 4 bases and J dropped 2 bases, with 6 bases sitting between them. CDR1 is SNHLY and CDR2 is FYNNEI in the germline V gene. CDR3 residues: CASSGTAGNTIYF. The CDR3 DNA reads TGTGCCAGCAGTGGGACAGCTGGAAACACCATATATTTT.

This sequence joins TRBV4-1 and TRBJ1-5, with D hard to call. CDR3 length: 16 residues. CDR1 and CDR2 (germline): MGHRA, YSYEKL. The V and J ends lost 2 bases and 0 bases respectively, with 11 bases between them. CDR3 sequence reads: CASSQRGTDSNQPQHF. The CDR3 DNA sequence: TGCGCCAGCAGCCAACGGGGTACGGATAGCAATCAGCCCCAGCATTTT.

The rearrangement uses TRBV6-5 and TRBJ1-6; 7 nucleotides match TRBD1. J lost 7 bases, V lost 4 bases, and 7 bases had no gene match. The V gene's germline CDR1 is MNHEY and CDR2 SVGAGI. The length of the CDR3 is 15 residues. The chain's CDR3 is CASSSMGTVNSPLHF. The CDR3 DNA reads as TGTGCCAGCAGTTCAATGGGGACAGTCAATTCACCCCTCCACTTT.

The chain couples TRBV6-5 to TRBJ1-3; a weak D match, TRBD1 (5 bases). Between the trimmed V and J ends, which lost 6 bases and 2 bases, there was a span of 14 bases. CDR1 is MNHEY, CDR2 SVGAGI, per germline. CDR3 length: 15 residues. This CDR3 reads CASRGWTGAGNTIYF. The CDR3 DNA follows: TGTGCCAGCAGGGGTTGGACGGGGGCTGGAAACACCATATATTTT.

This chain connects TRBV18 to TRBJ1-6, with 7 bases matching TRBD1. This CDR3 is built from 15 residues. Germline-derived CDR1 and CDR2 are KGHSH and LQKENI. Unmatched junction bases numbered 8, after V lost 3 bases and J lost 9 bases. The CDR3 is CASSPITGDGSPLHF. CDR3 in DNA: TGTGCCAGCTCACCGATCACAGGGGATGGTTCACCCCTCCACTTT.

The chain carries TRBV27 and TRBJ2-7; 10 positions agree with TRBD1. Germline V gene lookup returns CDR1 MNHEY and CDR2 SMNVEV (reference sequence). The CDR3 is 15 amino acids. The V segment lost 5 bases and the J segment 2 bases; nucleotides outside the gene matches: 6. The chain's CDR3 is CASSGQGQGTYEQYF. DNA for the CDR3: TGTGCCAGCAGTGGCCAGGGACAGGGGACCTACGAGCAGTACTTC.

V and J are TRBV28 and TRBJ2-7, with unresolved D. The CDR3 runs to 11 residues. Trimming shortened V by 6 bases and J by 4 bases, and 7 bases separated the two germline ends. Germline assignment: CDR1 MDHEN and CDR2 SYDVKM. This CDR3 reads CASRRRYEQYF. For the CDR3, the DNA is TGTGCCAGCAGGCGCCGATACGAGCAGTACTTC.

The rearrangement joins TRBV4-3 to TRBJ1-2; 8 positions agree with TRBD1. The CDR3 sequence is 16 residues long. V lost 1 base to trimming and J lost 4 bases; unmatched junction nucleotides: 8. CDR1 LGHNA and CDR2 YSLEER come from the germline V gene. CDR3 nucleotide sequence: TGCGCCAGCAGCCAAGCCACAGGGGGAGCCAGCTATGGCTACACCTTC. Its translation: CASSQATGGASYGYTF.

The chain recombines TRBV5-1 with TRBJ2-3; 11 positions match TRBD2. This CDR3 has 15 amino acids. J gave up 1 base and V 4 bases, and 2 bases lay outside the gene matches. Germline CDR1 SGHRS, CDR2 YFSETQ. This CDR3 is CASSVSGGGTDTQYF. Here the CDR3 DNA reads TGCGCCAGCAGCGTTAGCGGGGGGGGCACAGATACGCAGTATTTT.

The V call is TRBV5-6, the J call TRBJ2-2, with TRBD1 identical over 7 bases. The V gene's germline CDR1 is SGHDT and CDR2 YYEEEE. The ends lost 3 bases at V and 3 bases at J; junction bases unmatched: 5. This CDR3 has 15 amino acids. This CDR3 is CASSYGQAYTGELFF. The CDR3 coding sequence is TGTGCCAGCAGCTACGGACAGGCGTACACCGGGGAGCTGTTTTTT.

The rearrangement links TRBV6-5 to TRBJ1-1, with TRBD1 matching over 7 bases. V was clipped by 10 bases and J by 0 bases; unmatched bases: 5. Germline loops: CDR1 MNHEY, CDR2 SVGAGI. The CDR3 is 13 residues long. CDR3 protein: CATGTAMNTEAFF. For the CDR3, the DNA is TGTGCCACGGGGACAGCCATGAACACTGAAGCTTTCTTT.

The chain uses TRBV7-3 and TRBJ2-3; 9 nucleotides align to TRBD2. The germline gives CDR1 SGHTA, CDR2 FQGTGA. This CDR3 comprises 16 residues. The ends lost 5 bases at V and 5 bases at J; junction bases unmatched: 11. The DNA of the CDR3 is TGTGCCAGCAGCCCCGCGGCGGGAGGGCGAGGAGATACGCAGTATTTT. Translating gives CASSPAAGGRGDTQYF.

The V and J genes are TRBV9 and TRBJ1-4; 9 bases fit TRBD1. Looked up from germline, CDR1 is SGDLS and CDR2 is YYNGEE. This CDR3 comprises 14 residues. Trimming removed 7 bases from V and 2 bases from J; junction bases left unmatched: 3. CDR3 DNA: TGTGCCAGCGGGGGGACAGGGACTAATGAAAAACTGTTTTTT. Residues: CASGGTGTNEKLFF.

This clone is a singleton in its sample. The chain is built from TRBV5-4 and TRBJ2-7; 9 nucleotides align to TRBD2. The CDR3 sequence is 16 residues long. Germline CDR1 reads SGHNT; CDR2 reads YYREEE (reference sequence). Germline trimming cut 4 bases from V and 2 bases from J; bases unmatched to any gene: 10. CDR3 bases: TGTGCCAGCAGCCTTCCTCTAGCGGGGCAACCCTACGAGCAGTACTTC. It is translated as CASSLPLAGQPYEQYF. The full variable domain, completed using reference TRBV5-4 and TRBJ2-7, is ETGVTQSPTHLIKTRGQQVTLRCSSQSGHNTVSWYQQALGQGPQFIFQYYREEENGRGNFPPRFSGLQFPNYSSELNVNALELDDSALYLCASSLPLAGQPYEQYFGPGTRLTVT.

The chain recombines TRBV6-5 with TRBJ1-3; maybe TRBD1 (6 bases). This CDR3 is 12 amino acids long. V lost 6 bases and J lost 4, with 7 bases in between. Germline lookup yields CDR1 MNHEY and CDR2 SVGAGI. The DNA for the CDR3 is TGTGCCAGCAGGGACAGAGGAAACACCATATATTTT. This translates into CASRDRGNTIYF.

The chain has TRBV6-5 and TRBJ1-1; 7 bases agree with TRBD1. Unmatched junction bases numbered 5, after V lost 4 bases and J lost 0 bases. Germline V lookup: CDR1 MNHEY, CDR2 SVGAGI. CDR3 length equals 15 residues. This CDR3 is CASSSTGPMNTEAFF. In DNA form, the CDR3 reads TGTGCCAGCAGTTCGACAGGGCCGATGAACACTGAAGCTTTCTTT.

The J gene is TRBJ1-1, the V gene TRBV5-1; 7 bases are a match to TRBD1. The junction had 5 bases not matched to a gene; V was cut back by 1 base and J by 2 bases. The germline V gene encodes CDR1 SGHRS and CDR2 YFSETQ. The CDR3 covers 15 residues. The CDR3 loop reads CASSLYQGVNTEAFF. Written as DNA, the CDR3 is TGCGCCAGCAGCTTGTACCAGGGGGTTAACACTGAAGCTTTCTTT.

This chain links TRBV7-9 with TRBJ2-1, with D perhaps TRBD1 (6 bases). With 9 bases removed from V and 12 bases from J, the gap between germline ends came to 21 bases. Germline V gene lookup returns CDR1 SEHNR and CDR2 FQNEAQ (reference sequence). The CDR3 runs 13 residues. The CDR3 spells CASSDSRPLRQFF. CDR3 DNA: TGTGCCAGTTCGGACAGCCGTCCACTTAGGCAGTTCTTC. The variable domain in full, completed from reference TRBV7-9 and TRBJ2-1, reads DTGVSQNPRHKITKRGQNVTFRCDPISEHNRLYWYRQTLGQGPEFLTYFQNEAQLEKSRLLSDRFSAERPKGSFSTLEIQRTEQGDSAMYLCASSDSRPLRQFFGPGTRLTVL.

The chain is built from TRBV5-1 and TRBJ1-5, with TRBD1 identical over 7 bases. J was trimmed by 3 bases and V by 0 bases; bases with no gene match: 12. The length of the CDR3 is 18 residues. Germline-derived CDR1 and CDR2 are SGHRS and YFSETQ. CDR3 protein: CASSLASRDRLINQPQHF. As DNA, the CDR3 is TGCGCCAGCAGCTTGGCCTCCAGGGACAGATTAATCAATCAGCCCCAGCATTTT.

The genes are TRBV10-3 and TRBJ2-5, with D uncertain. The CDR3 totals 13 residues. Trimming cost V 6 bases and J 2 bases, with 10 bases left between them. Germline V gene sequence: CDR1 ENHRY, CDR2 SYGVKD. The DNA of the CDR3 is TGTGCCATCAGGGATCAGAGGCAAGAGACCCAGTACTTC. It codes for CAIRDQRQETQYF.

The chain couples TRBV18 to TRBJ1-3; D call uncertain. The germline V gene encodes CDR1 KGHSH and CDR2 LQKENI. The CDR3 runs 15 residues. V gave up 3 bases and J gave up 0 bases, with 9 bases separating them. CDR3 in amino acids: CASSPGPSSGNTIYF. DNA of the CDR3: TGTGCCAGCTCACCGGGCCCAAGCTCTGGAAACACCATATATTTT.

This rearrangement joins TRBV25-1 to TRBJ2-7, with D maybe TRBD2 (6 bases). The V end lost 6 bases, the J end lost 0 bases, and 12 bases lay between the germline ends. Germline-derived CDR1 and CDR2 are MGHDK and SYGVNS. This CDR3 comprises 14 residues. CDR3 residues: CASSRELHSYEQYF. The CDR3 DNA reads as TGTGCCAGCAGCCGGGAGCTCCACTCCTACGAGCAGTACTTC.

The chain links TRBV3-1 (or the pseudogene TRBV3-2) to TRBJ2-1; D is possibly TRBD1 (6 bases). The germline CDR1 and CDR2 sequences are LGHDT and YNNKEL (reference sequence). This CDR3 region has 16 residues. Trimming stripped 3 bases from V and 3 bases from J, with 15 bases between. Written as DNA, the CDR3 is TGTGCCAGCAGCCACCCGGACAGAGACCTCTACAATGAGCAGTTCTTC. This encodes CASSHPDRDLYNEQFF.

V is TRBV10-1 and J is TRBJ2-7; tentatively, D is TRBD1 (6 bases). Trimming cost V 8 bases and J 0 bases, with 11 bases left between them. The CDR3 is 13 residues long. The germline V gene encodes CDR1 WNHNN and CDR2 SYGVQD (reference sequence). As DNA, the CDR3 is TGCGCCAGCCGGGACAAACCCTCCTACGAGCAGTACTTC. Translated, it gives CASRDKPSYEQYF.

This rearrangement joins TRBV7-2 to TRBJ1-2; D is ambiguous. The germline V gene encodes CDR1 SGHTA and CDR2 FQGNSA. The CDR3 consists of 14 residues. V lost 5 bases to trimming and J lost 8 bases, with 18 bases between them. In DNA form, the CDR3 reads TGTGCCAGCAGCAAACTTATCCGGGTGATGGGCTACACCTTC. This encodes CASSKLIRVMGYTF. The variable domain in full, with the rest retrieved from reference TRBV7-2 and TRBJ1-2, is GAGVSQSPSNKVTEKGKDVELRCDPISGHTALYWYRQSLGQGLEFLIYFQGNSAPDKSGLPSDRFSAERTGGSVSTLTIQRTQQEDSAVYLCASSKLIRVMGYTFGSGTRLTVV.